This record covers a single T cell receptor beta chain. This clone was seen a handful of times. The specificity of this receptor is unknown. At one end the junction does not follow the germline gene, possibly because of a read error. The donors were healthy, HIV-negative adults with no recently reported acute infections or vaccinations. Only Caucasian adults living in Nashville, Tennessee, USA were represented among the donors. For unsorted samples, 70 million to 95 million PBMCs were counted, and genomic DNA was extracted using the QIAamp DNA Blood Mini kit. Blood was collected by leukapheresis, and PBMCs were isolated by Ficoll-Histopaque density gradient centrifugation and then cryopreserved in liquid nitrogen vapor phase. TCR CDR3 regions were amplified from genomic DNA by multiplex PCR using the deep immunoSEQ assay. Genomic DNA extracted from each cell subset was distributed evenly over all wells of several immunoSEQ 96-well plates, and each plate served as one replicate. For unsorted PBMC, approximately 290 ng genomic DNA, equal to approximately 30,000 T cell genomes, was loaded into each replicate PCR. Genomic DNA from unsorted PBMC was sequenced over ten immunoSEQ deep assay plates. Purified libraries were quantified with a Qubit 3.0 fluorometer, sized on a Bioanalyzer 2100, and re-quantified with the KAPA Library Quantification kit. Every immunoSEQ 96-well plate was sequenced on a dedicated single-read 150-cycle Illumina NextSeq 550 flow cell. Per the authors' processing: Because the immunoSEQ output held only junctional sequences and lacked quality scores, the filtering could not match the filtering applied to full-length reads. To assign V/J genes and CDR3, sequences were annotated using PyIR, a Python wrapper for IgBLAST v1.9, with IMGT germline references. Reads with weak V/J assignments (E-value above 1e-6), missing CDR3, stop codons, out-of-frame junctions, or ambiguous translated residues were removed. V3J clonotypes were defined as sequences sharing an identical inferred V gene, J gene, and CDR3 amino acid sequence. Percentage overlap between repertoires was computed as shared unique clonotypes divided by the size of the smaller repertoire. RTK rarefaction, the Chao1 estimator, and Recon v2.1 estimates of unobserved clonotypes were used to assess repertoire richness. TCRdb limited this immuneACCESS table to in-frame rearrangements with V and J called. A share of clones is missing; checked studies link under half to unresolved V genes, and the rest is unexplained. That table is the source of V, J and clone size, and D and trimming were worked out from the DNA. The sample contains around 500,000 clones, 75% to 85% of them found a single time. The ten largest clonotypes hold around 13% of the sample.

The entry originates in a study of shared clonotypes between healthy human individuals (dated by TCRdb to about 2020). About the study as a whole: Two women and a few men aged 18 to 49 years were included in the cohort. Blood TCR repertoires of a handful of healthy adults were deeply sequenced to estimate repertoire size and the extent of clonotype sharing between individuals. To increase sequencing depth and limit assay-specific biases, TCR repertoire library preparation and sequencing were carried out by different laboratories using diverse techniques. Leukapheresis yielded between about 0.94 and 9.5 billion PBMCs per donor.

The full study reports these points: Sampling was restricted to blood, and TCR repertoires in tissue are likely to differ from TCR repertoires in blood. Based on pairwise subsampling, the degree of clonotype sharing among donors was expected to be affected by sequencing depth. The small number of donors limited the genetic and exposure-history diversity represented.

The germline V gene provides CDR1 MNHNS and CDR2 SASEGT. The CDR3 runs 15 amino acids, cysteine and phenylalanine included. Only the CDR3 part of the read is kept: 45 bases, read in frame from the first base. The V and J genes are TRBV6-1 and TRBJ2-7; TRBD2 agrees with 10 junctional bases. This TCR was sampled from a middle-aged woman in good health. Some clones in this sample may be carry-over from other donors' samples. Sequencing used PBMCs. The CDR3 protein is CASTETSGIQYEQYF. The nucleotides read TGTGCCAGCACTGAAACTAGCGGGATTCAATACGAGCAGTACTTC.